This TCR beta chain was captured in a study of T cells in Graves' hyperthyroidism and ophthalmopathy. The CDR3 runs 15 residues. Germline V gene sequence: CDR1 SNHLY, CDR2 FYNNEI. V gave up 1 base and J gave up 5 bases; unmatched junction bases: 4. There were TCR beta CDR3 regions amplified from RNA transcripts. The HTBI primer set served for first-round RT-PCR of the TCR CDR3. TCRdb re-called the multiplex PCR reads with MiXCR, one entry per CDR3 protein. The top ten hold around 17% of the sample, which has about 570,000 distinct CDR3 sequences, around 46% seen once. This clonotype was counted between two and nine times.

This chain links TRBV2 with TRBJ2-2; 7 bases fit TRBD2. Sequencing was carried out using peripheral blood or thyroid tissue (not recorded which). The clonotype comes from an adult woman with Graves' disease, either hyperthyroidism or ophthalmopathy (not recorded which). DNA for the CDR3: TGTGCCAGCAGTGAAGTGGGAGGGCCAACCGGGGAGCTGTTTTTT. Protein: CASSEVGGPTGELFF.